A single sample is the source of the 21 T cell receptor beta chains below, sequenced in a study of cytotoxic CD8 clonotypes in ibrutinib-treated CLL. Clones were read by immunoSEQ multiplex PCR, and TCRdb kept only the in-frame ones, dropping some. The sample lists 150,000 to 200,000 clones, roughly 90% seen once, with around 2.7% in the top ten. The sample consisted of PBMCs, taken at disease progression, from a patient treated with ibrutinib. The receptors were sampled from a human donor with chronic lymphocytic leukemia.

The chain employs TRBV10-3 and TRBJ2-4; 9 nucleotides align to TRBD2. CDR3 size: 16 residues. The ends lost 8 bases at V and 12 bases at J; junction bases unmatched: 20. CDR1 and CDR2 (germline): ENHRY, SYGVKD. CDR3 loop: CAISPQAGGGGGAQYF. Here the CDR3 DNA reads TGTGCCATCTCCCCCCAAGCGGGAGGAGGCGGCGGGGCTCAGTACTTC.

The chain carries TRBV10-1 and TRBJ2-7; 12 nucleotides line up with TRBD2. Trimming at V came to 6 bases and at J to 3 bases, leaving 9 bases not matched to a gene. Germline V gene lookup returns CDR1 WNHNN and CDR2 SYGVQD (reference sequence). CDR3 size: 16 residues. The CDR3 reads CASSGLAGGLGYEQYF. DNA of the CDR3: TGCGCCAGCAGCGGTCTAGCGGGAGGGCTGGGCTACGAGCAGTACTTC.

V is TRBV7-9 and J is TRBJ1-1, with a possible D match to TRBD1 (5 bases). Between the trimmed V and J ends, which lost 5 bases and 5 bases, there was a span of 12 bases. The germline CDR1 and CDR2 sequences are SEHNR and FQNEAQ (reference sequence). The CDR3 has 13 amino acids. The CDR3 loop is CASSTSGGTEAFF. As DNA, the CDR3 is TGTGCCAGCAGCACAAGTGGGGGAACTGAAGCTTTCTTT.

The chain couples TRBV25-1 to TRBJ2-5; D not resolved. V was pared by 0 bases and J by 1 base, with 12 bases between. The CDR3 has 16 residues. Germline V gene lookup returns CDR1 MGHDK and CDR2 SYGVNS. Here the CDR3 DNA reads TGTGCCAGCAGTGAATATCTTGGGGTAGGCCAAGAGACCCAGTACTTC. Protein: CASSEYLGVGQETQYF.

This sequence joins TRBV9 and TRBJ2-1; TRBD2 agrees at 9 bases. The CDR3 extends over 15 amino acids. Per germline, CDR1 SGDLS and CDR2 YYNGEE. Trimming removed 0 bases from V and 8 bases from J; junction bases left unmatched: 6. The CDR3 DNA sequence: TGTGCCAGCAGCGTAGGAAGTAGCGGGAGCTATGAGCAGTTCTTC. This codes for CASSVGSSGSYEQFF.

This clone was counted only a few times. The gene calls are TRBV4-1 and TRBJ1-2; 7 bases align to TRBD1. This CDR3 has 15 amino acids. Trimming cost V 0 bases and J 2 bases; bases outside gene matches: 3. CDR1 and CDR2 from the germline V gene are MGHRA and YSYEKL. The DNA of the CDR3 is TGCGCCAGCAGCCAAGAGGGACAGAGGAACTATGGCTACACCTTC. It translates to CASSQEGQRNYGYTF.

J is TRBJ1-1 and V is TRBV6-5; 8 nucleotides agree with TRBD1. CDR3 size: 16 residues. Per germline, CDR1 MNHEY and CDR2 SVGAGI. V gave up 2 bases and J gave up 3 bases; unmatched junction bases: 8. The chain's CDR3 is CASSYRRETGDTEAFF. For the CDR3, the DNA is TGTGCCAGCAGTTACCGCCGAGAGACAGGGGACACTGAAGCTTTCTTT.

The CDR3 reads CASSLGTSGRADETQYF. CDR3 sequence (DNA): TGTGCCAGCAGCCTGGGGACTAGCGGGAGGGCCGACGAGACCCAGTACTTC. The chain has TRBV11-3 and TRBJ2-5, with 16 bases matching TRBD2. The CDR3 runs to 17 residues. The ends lost 5 bases at V and 5 bases at J; junction bases unmatched: 8. Germline CDR1 reads SGHNT; CDR2 reads YENEEA.

The gene calls are TRBV11-2 and TRBJ2-7, with 7 bases aligning to TRBD1. Germline CDR1 is SGHAT and CDR2 is FQNNGV. V lost 4 bases, J lost 3 bases, and 6 bases stayed unmatched. The CDR3 loop spans 14 amino acids. CDR3 DNA: TGTGCCAGCAGCTCGACAGGGATAGGCTACGAGCAGTACTTC. Translated, it gives CASSSTGIGYEQYF.

The CDR3: CASSRLVKNIQYF. As DNA, the CDR3 is TGTGCCAGTAGCAGGCTTGTCAAAAACATTCAGTACTTC. The genes are TRBV19 and TRBJ2-4; D remains unclear. CDR1 and CDR2 from the germline V gene are LNHDA and SQIVND (reference sequence). The CDR3 runs 13 residues. V lost 6 bases to trimming and J lost 3 bases, with 9 bases between them. Complete variable domain (other parts from reference TRBV19 and TRBJ2-4): DGGITQSPKYLFRKEGQNVTLSCEQNLNHDAMYWYRQDPGQGLRLIYYSQIVNDFQKGDIAEGYSVSREKKESFPLTVTSAQKNPTAFYLCASSRLVKNIQYFGAGTRLSVL.

This chain uses TRBV19 with TRBJ2-7; no clear D. The CDR3 is made up of 15 amino acids. Germline CDR1 reads LNHDA; CDR2 reads SQIVND (reference sequence). V lost 3 bases and J lost 2, with 14 bases in between. The CDR3 nucleotides read TGTGCCAGTAGTATGAGAGGAGCCCTCCCCTACGAGCAGTACTTC. Protein product: CASSMRGALPYEQYF.

The chain recombines TRBV28 with TRBJ1-3; the D gene is possibly TRBD1 (5 bases). The germline V gene encodes CDR1 MDHEN and CDR2 SYDVKM. There are 13 residues in the CDR3. Between the trimmed V and J ends, which lost 11 bases and 1 base, there was a span of 12 bases. The CDR3 DNA reads as TGTGCCGGAGGACATCCGTCTGGAAACACCATATATTTT. Its protein is CAGGHPSGNTIYF. The variable domain in full, completed from reference TRBV28 and TRBJ1-3, reads DVKVTQSSRYLVKRTGEKVFLECVQDMDHENMFWYRQDPGLGLRLIYFSYDVKMKEKGDIPEGYSVSREKKERFSLILESASTNQTSMYLCAGGHPSGNTIYFGEGSWLTVV.

This chain connects TRBV5-1 to TRBJ2-3; a possible D gene is TRBD1 (6 bases). Germline CDR1 reads SGHRS; CDR2 reads YFSETQ. The CDR3 loop spans 15 amino acids. The V end was cut by 1 base, the J end by 1 base, with 10 bases between. The CDR3 here is CASSLTGYGTDTQYF. The CDR3 nucleotides read TGCGCCAGCAGCTTGACAGGGTATGGCACAGATACGCAGTATTTT.

The chain uses TRBV6-1 and TRBJ1-2; 8 nucleotides match TRBD1. Trimming removed 4 bases from V and 4 bases from J; junction bases left unmatched: 14. The germline V gene has CDR1 MNHNS and CDR2 SASEGT. The CDR3 contains 17 residues. This CDR3 is CASSALAGDRRGYGYTF. The CDR3 DNA sequence: TGTGCCAGCAGTGCTCTAGCGGGGGACAGGAGGGGCTATGGCTACACCTTC.

This clone was detected only a few times. V gene TRBV18 combines with J gene TRBJ1-1, with D perhaps matching TRBD1 (5 bases). CDR1 is KGHSH, CDR2 LQKENI, per germline. The CDR3 extends over 13 amino acids. V was pared by 3 bases and J by 3 bases, with 8 bases between. The chain's CDR3 is CASSPTEYTEAFF. The CDR3 coding sequence is TGTGCCAGCTCACCGACAGAGTACACTGAAGCTTTCTTT.

The chain employs TRBV5-1 and TRBJ2-3, with TRBD2 identical over 16 bases. Looked up from germline, CDR1 is SGHRS and CDR2 is YFSETQ. The ends lost 7 bases at V and 0 bases at J; junction bases unmatched: 8. There are 18 residues in the CDR3. The CDR3 nucleotides read TGCGCCAGCGGAGTCGGGACTAGCGGGAGGGGTAGCACAGATACGCAGTATTTT. This gives the protein CASGVGTSGRGSTDTQYF.

The chain employs TRBV14 and TRBJ2-7; no clear D gene. Per germline, CDR1 SGHDN and CDR2 FVKESK. The CDR3 has 11 amino acids. The ends were cut back, 6 bases at V and 2 bases at J, with 5 bases in the middle. The CDR3 DNA follows: TGTGCCAGCAGTCAAACCTACGAGCAGTACTTC. The encoded protein is CASSQTYEQYF.

The rearrangement uses TRBV19 and TRBJ1-5, with 9 nucleotides matching TRBD1. This CDR3 spans 16 amino acids. Germline V gives CDR1 LNHDA, CDR2 SQIVND (reference sequence). The J segment lost 3 bases and the V segment lost 6 bases, leaving 9 bases of the junction unmatched. The CDR3 coding sequence is TGTGCCAGTAGGGGGGGACAGGGACCGCTCAATCAGCCCCAGCATTTT. It yields the protein CASRGGQGPLNQPQHF.

J is TRBJ2-5 and V is TRBV19, with TRBD1 matching over 11 bases. Germline-derived CDR1 and CDR2 are LNHDA and SQIVND (reference sequence). The CDR3 has 13 amino acids. Unmatched junction bases numbered 1, after V lost 5 bases and J lost 5 bases. The CDR3 DNA follows: TGTGCCAGTAGTGGACAGGGGGCCGAGACCCAGTACTTC. Protein: CASSGQGAETQYF.

The chain has TRBV6-5 and TRBJ2-1; D is possibly TRBD2 (6 bases). Trimming cost V 10 bases and J 6 bases, with 16 bases left between them. Germline lookup yields CDR1 MNHEY and CDR2 SVGAGI. The CDR3 covers 13 residues. CDR3 sequence reads: CATRRRDLNEQFF. The CDR3, as DNA: TGTGCCACCCGTAGGCGGGATCTCAATGAGCAGTTCTTC.

In this sample, this clone turned up a few times. The rearrangement joins TRBV7-2 to TRBJ1-3, with D unresolved. Trimming took off 4 bases at V and 7 bases at J, with 8 bases between the two ends. The CDR3 loop spans 12 amino acids. Per germline, CDR1 SGHTA and CDR2 FQGNSA. The CDR3 bases are TGTGCCAGCAGCTATTTTTCCAACACCATATATTTT. It translates to CASSYFSNTIYF.